These 32 T cell receptor beta chains were all obtained from the same sample, sequenced in a study of blood T cells in healthy people across ages. Using a J-beta primer mix together with a sample-barcoded 5' primer, a second PCR was run for 7 to 11 cycles. MiXCR was run by TCRdb on the 5' RACE reads, yielding one entry per CDR3 protein. The sample contains 600,000 to 800,000 distinct CDR3 sequences, approximately 52% of which appear only once. The sequenced sample was blood. The origin of the receptors is a woman of 80 years or more in good health.

Worth noting for this clonotype: At one of its ends the junction is not consistent with the germline gene, which may arise from a read error. The chain carries TRBV6-1 and TRBJ1-4; tentative D call: TRBD1 (6 bases). The CDR3 consists of 14 residues. Germline values: CDR1 MNHNS, CDR2 SASEGT. The CDR3 loop reads CASTEGGTNKKLFF. Written as DNA, the CDR3 is TGTGCCAGCACCGAAGGGGGAACTAATAAAAAACTGTTTTTT.

This clonotype appeared a single time. This chain's CDR3 is CASSEDVSRGTDTQYF. DNA of the CDR3: TGTGCCAGCAGCGAAGACGTCTCTAGGGGCACAGATACGCAGTATTTT. V gene TRBV11-2 combines with J gene TRBJ2-3; D gene uncertain. V lost 5 bases, J lost 1 base, and 16 bases lay in between. Per the germline V gene, CDR1 is SGHAT and CDR2 is FQNNGV. This CDR3 is built from 16 residues.

With regard to this clonotype: A read error may produce the germline difference seen at one junction end. The rearrangement links TRBV7-3 to TRBJ2-1; D perhaps matches TRBD2 (6 bases). CDR3 size: 15 residues. The germline V gene has CDR1 SGHTA and CDR2 FQGTGA. The CDR3, as DNA: TGTGCCAACAGCTCGCGACTAGTGGGAGTTTCTGAGCAGTTCTTC. This codes for CANSSRLVGVSEQFF.

The CDR3 protein is CASSLEGRIPSEQYF. CDR3 in DNA: TGTGCCAGCAGTTTAGAGGGACGGATCCCTTCCGAGCAGTACTTC. The chain has TRBV27 and TRBJ2-5, with D possibly called TRBD1 or TRBD2 (5 bases each). The tail of the sequence fits TRBJ2-7 better, so the J call may be wrong. The CDR3 has 15 amino acids. Per the germline V gene, CDR1 is MNHEY and CDR2 is SMNVEV (reference sequence).

This clonotype was seen repeatedly, ten times or more. The chain recombines TRBV12-3 or TRBV12-4 with TRBJ2-4, with 8 positions matching TRBD1. The V and J ends lost 5 bases and 7 bases, in that order; junction bases with no gene match: 16. CDR3 length equals 17 residues. This CDR3 is CASSPGTGGSSRNIQYF. The CDR3 DNA reads TGTGCCAGCAGTCCCGGGACAGGTGGATCTTCCCGGAACATTCAGTACTTC.

This clonotype was seen repeatedly, ten times or more. V usage is TRBV29-1 and J usage is TRBJ2-2; a possible D gene is TRBD1 (5 bases). V lost 3 bases and J lost 2, with 10 bases in between. Germline V lookup: CDR1 SQVTM, CDR2 ANQGSEA. The CDR3 is made up of 14 amino acids. CDR3 DNA: TGCAGCGTTGATACAAGGGGAAACACCGGGGAGCTGTTTTTT. Translated: CSVDTRGNTGELFF.

The genes are TRBV7-2 and TRBJ1-3; D gene uncertain. V was trimmed by 4 bases and J by 4 bases, leaving 11 bases between them. Germline V CDR1 and CDR2: SGHTA, FQGNSA. The CDR3 covers 14 residues. The CDR3 DNA reads TGTGCCAGCAGCTGGGCTACGAGAGGAAACACCATATATTTT. Translating gives CASSWATRGNTIYF.

The table lists this clonotype with many counts. The chain uses TRBV7-9 and TRBJ2-1, with D hard to call. The CDR3 contains 12 residues. V was shortened by 3 bases and J by 5 bases, with 5 bases between the two germline ends. Germline CDR1 SEHNR, CDR2 FQNEAQ (reference sequence). The CDR3 spells CASSLLDNEQFF. CDR3 coding DNA: TGTGCCAGCAGCTTGTTGGACAATGAGCAGTTCTTC.

V is TRBV2 and J is TRBJ1-5; the D gene is possibly TRBD1 (5 bases). Germline V gene data show CDR1 as SNHLY and CDR2 as FYNNEI. The CDR3 sequence is 15 residues long. Trimming left V 5 bases short and J 4 bases short, with 15 bases between. The CDR3 nucleotides read TGTGCCAGCAGTACACGGGGCAATAGAAATCAGCCCCAGCATTTT. Amino acids: CASSTRGNRNQPQHF.

The rearrangement uses TRBV2 and TRBJ2-7, with D perhaps matching TRBD2 (5 bases). With 6 bases removed from V and 2 bases from J, the gap between germline ends came to 14 bases. CDR3 length: 14 amino acids. Germline CDR1 SNHLY, CDR2 FYNNEI. The CDR3 reads CASSLDWRTYEQYF. CDR3 coding DNA: TGTGCCAGCAGCCTGGACTGGCGGACCTACGAGCAGTACTTC.

This clonotype came up many times. The chain uses TRBV7-2 and TRBJ1-2; no clear D. CDR1 SGHTA and CDR2 FQGNSA come from the germline V gene. CDR3 length equals 13 residues. V was shortened by 1 base and J by 7 bases, with 10 bases between the two germline ends. The CDR3: CASSLEDRSGYTF. CDR3 in DNA: TGTGCCAGCAGCTTAGAAGACCGTAGTGGCTACACCTTC.

This clonotype showed up just once. V is TRBV20-1 and J is TRBJ2-2; 13 nucleotides align to TRBD2. Germline CDR1 and CDR2: DFQATT and SNEGSKA (reference sequence). The trim removed 5 bases at V and 1 base at J, leaving 7 bases unmatched. The CDR3 has 17 residues. The CDR3 DNA follows: TGCAGTGCTCCAAGACTAGCGGGAGGCCGGAACACCGGGGAGCTGTTTTTT. Translated, it gives CSAPRLAGGRNTGELFF.

The table lists this clonotype with a few counts. The chain uses TRBV4-2 and TRBJ2-5; 7 nucleotides match TRBD2. There are 16 residues in the CDR3. Trimming took 0 bases from V and 5 from J; bases not matched to a gene: 9. Germline V gene sequence: CDR1 LGHNA, CDR2 YNFKEQ. The CDR3 protein is CASSQEWGGYEETQYF. The CDR3 nucleotides read TGTGCCAGCAGCCAAGAATGGGGGGGGTATGAGGAGACCCAGTACTTC.

The chain has TRBV12-3 or TRBV12-4 and TRBJ2-1; D may correspond to TRBD1 or TRBD2 (5 bases each). V was pared by 3 bases and J by 6 bases, with 12 bases between. The CDR3 is made up of 14 amino acids. In DNA form, the CDR3 reads TGTGCCAGCAGTTTGGGGCCAGCGGCCAATGAGCAGTTCTTC. Amino acids: CASSLGPAANEQFF.

V is TRBV4-3 and J is TRBJ1-4; maybe TRBD1 (5 bases). V was trimmed by 0 bases and J by 8 bases, leaving 19 bases between them. Germline assignment: CDR1 LGHNA and CDR2 YSLEER. The CDR3 is 17 amino acids. The CDR3 loop is CASSQEYFGGANEKLFF. The CDR3 DNA follows: TGCGCCAGCAGCCAAGAATACTTCGGAGGGGCGAACGAAAAACTGTTTTTT.

This clonotype was counted at least ten times. This rearrangement joins TRBV2 to TRBJ2-5; 8 bases are shared with TRBD1. The junction had 10 bases not matched to a gene; V was cut back by 3 bases and J by 7 bases. Germline assignment: CDR1 SNHLY and CDR2 FYNNEI. The CDR3 runs 15 residues. In DNA form, the CDR3 reads TGTGCCAGCAGTGATGCATCTTGGACAGGGTGGACCCAGTACTTC. Its translation: CASSDASWTGWTQYF.

Of note for this clonotype: This clone may be a read error of a much larger clone one base away. The CDR3 reads CASSVVRKGHEQFF. As DNA, the CDR3 is TGTGCCAGCAGCGTAGTTCGTAAGGGTCATGAGCAGTTCTTC. The V gene is TRBV9, the J gene TRBJ2-1; no firm D call. The CDR3 runs 14 residues. Germline CDR1 reads SGDLS; CDR2 reads YYNGEE. Trimming cost V 0 bases and J 8 bases, with 12 bases left between them.

The rearrangement links TRBV28 to TRBJ2-5; the D gene is possibly TRBD1 (6 bases). Per the germline V gene, CDR1 is MDHEN and CDR2 is SYDVKM. V shed 8 bases and J shed 0 bases, with 7 bases lying between them. The CDR3 spans 12 residues. CDR3 nucleotide sequence: TGTGCCAGCGGGGACAACCAAGAGACCCAGTACTTC. Amino acids: CASGDNQETQYF.

This sequence joins TRBV6-5 and TRBJ2-2; D possibly corresponds to TRBD1 (6 bases). CDR3 length: 17 amino acids. Deletions cut 2 bases from V and 1 base from J, with 14 bases between. CDR1 MNHEY and CDR2 SVGAGI come from the germline V gene. The CDR3 nucleotides are TGTGCCAGCAGTTACCCACAGGGAAGCGGGAACACCGGGGAGCTGTTTTTT. Translated: CASSYPQGSGNTGELFF.

This clonotype has more than one count but fewer than ten. The chain combines TRBV4-1 with TRBJ2-3; 11 nucleotides match TRBD1. The CDR3 loop spans 16 amino acids. After removal of 4 bases from V and 3 bases from J, the junction contained 6 bases not matched to a gene. CDR1 is MGHRA and CDR2 is YSYEKL in the germline V gene. The CDR3 sequence is CASSLPGTGGTDTQYF. The CDR3 DNA follows: TGCGCCAGCAGCCTTCCCGGGACAGGGGGAACAGATACGCAGTATTTT.

The chain uses TRBV7-8 and TRBJ2-5; weak D call: TRBD1 (6 bases). Near its end, the DNA agrees better with TRBJ2-7, so the J call may be wrong. Germline CDR1 reads SGHVS; CDR2 reads FQNEAQ. This CDR3 is built from 15 residues. The CDR3 DNA reads TGTGCCAGCAGCTTACGCCGGGACACCGCCTACGAGCAGTACTTC. Protein: CASSLRRDTAYEQYF.

As concerns this clonotype: Being one base from a much bigger clone, this may be a read error. The chain joins TRBV7-2 to TRBJ2-1; TRBD2 agrees at 9 bases. CDR1 and CDR2 (germline): SGHTA, FQGNSA. The CDR3 extends over 16 amino acids. CDR3 DNA sequence: TGTGCCAGCAGCTCAGAGACTAGCGGAGCCTACAATAAGCAGTTCTTC. As protein: CASSSETSGAYNKQFF.

This clonotype was recorded a few times. The chain links TRBV12-3 or TRBV12-4 to TRBJ1-6; a weak D match, TRBD1 (6 bases). V gave up 6 bases and J gave up 6 bases, with 18 bases separating them. This CDR3 is built from 16 residues. The CDR3 DNA reads as TGTGCCAGCAGAAAAGGACAGTGCGGGATTAATTCACCCCTCCACTTT. Its protein product is CASRKGQCGINSPLHF.

This clonotype came up many times. This chain joins TRBV12-3 or TRBV12-4 and TRBJ2-3, with no clear D. Trimming took 10 bases from V and 3 from J, leaving 17 bases between them. This CDR3 has 14 amino acids. The CDR3 here is CATSGWGLTDTQYF. CDR3 coding DNA: TGTGCCACTTCCGGGTGGGGTTTGACAGATACGCAGTATTTT.

The chain combines TRBV20-1 with TRBJ2-7, with D hard to call. The ends were cut back, 7 bases at V and 0 bases at J, with 13 bases in the middle. Germline CDR1 DFQATT, CDR2 SNEGSKA (reference sequence). CDR3 length equals 13 residues. The CDR3 region is CSGLSWSSYEQYF. Written as DNA, the CDR3 is TGCAGTGGCTTGAGCTGGAGCTCCTACGAGCAGTACTTC.

With regard to this clonotype: As the CDR3 is not closed by the conserved phenylalanine or tryptophan, this likely results from a read error. The chain links TRBV4-1 to TRBJ2-1, with D perhaps TRBD1 (5 bases). TRBJ2-7 matches the DNA end more closely, so the J call is doubtful. CDR1 and CDR2 (germline): MGHRA, YSYEKL. This CDR3 is 14 amino acids long. Written as DNA, the CDR3 is TGCGCCAGCAGGGGCACAGGCTCCTACAATGAGCAGTACTCC. Its translation: CASRGTGSYNEQYS.

The chain combines TRBV12-3 or TRBV12-4 with TRBJ1-5; D is unclear. CDR3 length: 15 residues. Deletions cut 3 bases from V and 2 bases from J, with 11 bases between. The CDR3 DNA reads TGTGCCAGCAGTTTGGGCTCCGGGGGCAATCAGCCCCAGCATTTT. Its protein is CASSLGSGGNQPQHF.

In this sample, this clonotype turned up many times. This rearrangement joins TRBV12-3 or TRBV12-4 to TRBJ2-7, with TRBD1 matching over 8 bases. The CDR3 has 14 residues. V gave up 8 bases and J gave up 7 bases; unmatched junction bases: 13. The CDR3: CASVDRGSGEEQYF. The CDR3 DNA reads as TGTGCCAGCGTTGACAGGGGATCGGGAGAAGAGCAGTACTTC.

This chain uses TRBV5-1 with TRBJ2-7; D might be TRBD1 (6 bases). CDR1 is SGHRS and CDR2 is YFSETQ in the germline V gene. The CDR3 loop spans 14 amino acids. V gave up 0 bases and J gave up 4 bases, with 11 bases separating them. CDR3 loop: CASSLVQGIYEQYF. The DNA for the CDR3 is TGCGCCAGCAGCTTGGTACAGGGTATTTACGAGCAGTACTTC.

Note on this clonotype: A much larger clone differs by one base, so this may be a read error. The chain combines TRBV25-1 with TRBJ2-7; D not certain. Trimming took off 6 bases at V and 7 bases at J, with 7 bases between the two ends. Looked up from germline, CDR1 is MGHDK and CDR2 is SYGVNS. The CDR3 has 10 residues. CDR3 residues: CASRAVEQYF. In nucleotides, the CDR3 is TGTGCCAGCAGAGCAGTTGAGCAGTACTTC.

With respect to this clonotype: A much larger clone sits a single nucleotide away, making a read error possible. The genes are TRBV7-9 and TRBJ1-6; no clear D. Germline-derived CDR1 and CDR2 are SEHNR and FQNEAQ (reference sequence). CDR3 length equals 17 residues. CDR3 coding DNA: TGTGCCGGCAGCACACACGACCTTGAGGGAGCCAATTCACCCCTCCACTTT. Translated, it gives CAGSTHDLEGANSPLHF.

The chain joins TRBV5-1 to TRBJ2-5, with D maybe TRBD2 (5 bases). The CDR3 is 14 residues long. Trimming cost V 4 bases and J 4 bases, with 14 bases left between them. Looked up from germline, CDR1 is SGHRS and CDR2 is YFSETQ. Written as DNA, the CDR3 is TGCGCCAGCAGCGAAGCGGACCCCAGAGAGACCCAGTACTTC. The encoded protein is CASSEADPRETQYF.